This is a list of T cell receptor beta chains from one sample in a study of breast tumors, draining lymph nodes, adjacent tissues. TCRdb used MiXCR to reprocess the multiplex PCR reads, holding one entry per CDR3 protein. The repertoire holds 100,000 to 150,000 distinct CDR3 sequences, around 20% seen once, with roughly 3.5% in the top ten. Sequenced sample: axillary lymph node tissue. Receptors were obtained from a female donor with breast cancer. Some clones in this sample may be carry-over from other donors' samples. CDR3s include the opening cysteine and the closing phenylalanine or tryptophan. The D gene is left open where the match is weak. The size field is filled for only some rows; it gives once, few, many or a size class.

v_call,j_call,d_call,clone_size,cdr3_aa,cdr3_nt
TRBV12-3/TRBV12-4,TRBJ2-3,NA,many,CASSLALGSTQYF,TGTGCCAGCAGTTTAGCGCTAGGGTCCACGCAGTATTTT
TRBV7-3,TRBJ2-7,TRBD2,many,CAGSLQGLAYEQYF,TGTGCCGGCAGCCTACAAGGACTAGCCTACGAGCAGTACTTC
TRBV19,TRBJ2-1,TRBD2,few,CASSPSLAGGLNEQFF,TGTGCCAGTAGTCCCTCACTAGCGGGGGGGCTAAATGAGCAGTTCTTC
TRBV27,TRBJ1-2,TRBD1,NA,CASSTGQGRRGYTF,TGTGCCAGCAGTACAGGACAGGGAAGGCGTGGCTACACCTTC
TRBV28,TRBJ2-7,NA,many,CASRSGQSISYEQYF,TGTGCCAGCAGGAGTGGACAGTCTATATCCTACGAGCAGTACTTC
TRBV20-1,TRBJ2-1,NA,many,CSALASSAVPPIIVSSYNEQFF,TGCAGTGCACTCGCCTCTAGCGCAGTACCCCCCATAATAGTATCCTCCTACAATGAGCAGTTCTTC
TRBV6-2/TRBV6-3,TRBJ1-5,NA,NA,CASSPLGDSNQPQHF,TGTGCCAGCAGTCCCCTGGGGGATAGCAATCAGCCCCAGCATTTT
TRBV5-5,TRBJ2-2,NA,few,CASSSDLNTGELFF,TGTGCCAGCAGCTCTGACCTTAACACCGGGGAGCTGTTTTTT
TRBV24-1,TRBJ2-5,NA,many,CATSDRRVQETQYF,TGTGCCACCAGTGATCGAAGGGTCCAAGAGACCCAGTACTTC
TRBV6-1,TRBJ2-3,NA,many,CATGLDGRTDTQYF,TGTGCCACCGGGCTGGACGGAAGGACAGATACGCAGTATTTT